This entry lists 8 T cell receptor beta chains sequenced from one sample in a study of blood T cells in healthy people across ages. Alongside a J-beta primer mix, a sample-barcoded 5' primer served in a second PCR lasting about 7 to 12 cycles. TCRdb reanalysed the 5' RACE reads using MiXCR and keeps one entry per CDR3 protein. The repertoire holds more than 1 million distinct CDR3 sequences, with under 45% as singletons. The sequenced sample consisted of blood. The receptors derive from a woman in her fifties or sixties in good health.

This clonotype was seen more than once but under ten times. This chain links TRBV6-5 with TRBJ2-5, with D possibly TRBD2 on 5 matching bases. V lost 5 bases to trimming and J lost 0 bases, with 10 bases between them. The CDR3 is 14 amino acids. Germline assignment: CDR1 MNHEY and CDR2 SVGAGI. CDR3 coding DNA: TGTGCCAGCAGTAATAGCGTTAACCAAGAGACCCAGTACTTC. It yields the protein CASSNSVNQETQYF.

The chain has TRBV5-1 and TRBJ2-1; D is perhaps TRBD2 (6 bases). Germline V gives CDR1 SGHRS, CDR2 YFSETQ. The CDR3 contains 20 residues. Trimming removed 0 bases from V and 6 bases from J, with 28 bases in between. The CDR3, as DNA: TGCGCCAGCAGCTTGGCGCCCGCCGACCCATGGACTACTAAACCCAATGAGCAGTTCTTC. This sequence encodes CASSLAPADPWTTKPNEQFF.

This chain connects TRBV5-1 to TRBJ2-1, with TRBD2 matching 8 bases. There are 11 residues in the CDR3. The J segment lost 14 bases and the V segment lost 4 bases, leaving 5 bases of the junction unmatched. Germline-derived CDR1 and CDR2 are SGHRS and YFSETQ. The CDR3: CASSLAGREFF. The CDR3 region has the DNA TGCGCCAGCAGCCTAGCCGGGAGGGAGTTCTTC.

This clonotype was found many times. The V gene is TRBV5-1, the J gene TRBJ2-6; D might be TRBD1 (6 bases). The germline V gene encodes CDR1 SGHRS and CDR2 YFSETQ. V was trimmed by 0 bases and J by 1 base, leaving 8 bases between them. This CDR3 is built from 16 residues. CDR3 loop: CASSLEGGSGANVLTF. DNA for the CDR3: TGCGCCAGCAGCTTGGAAGGGGGTTCTGGGGCCAACGTCCTGACTTTC.

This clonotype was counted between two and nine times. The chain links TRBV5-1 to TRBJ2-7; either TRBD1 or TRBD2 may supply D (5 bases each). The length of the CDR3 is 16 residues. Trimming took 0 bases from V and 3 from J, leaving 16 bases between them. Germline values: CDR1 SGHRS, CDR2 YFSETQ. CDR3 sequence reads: CASSLVWGTESYEQYF. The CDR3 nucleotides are TGCGCCAGCAGCTTGGTATGGGGGACGGAGAGCTACGAGCAGTACTTC.

The CDR3 spells CATSYAAGGHEQFF. The CDR3 DNA reads TGTGCCACCAGTTATGCAGCAGGGGGCCATGAGCAGTTCTTC. V usage is TRBV24-1 and J usage is TRBJ2-1; 8 nucleotides match TRBD1. This CDR3 contains 14 residues. With 6 bases clipped from V and 8 bases from J, the junction kept 8 bases outside the gene matches. Germline V gene sequence: CDR1 KGHDR, CDR2 SFDVKD.

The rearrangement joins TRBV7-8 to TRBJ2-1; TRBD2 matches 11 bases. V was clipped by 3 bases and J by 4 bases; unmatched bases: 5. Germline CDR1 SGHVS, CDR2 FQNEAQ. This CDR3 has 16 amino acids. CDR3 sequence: CASSFLAGGQYNEQFF. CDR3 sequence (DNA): TGTGCCAGCAGCTTCTTAGCGGGAGGGCAATACAATGAGCAGTTCTTC. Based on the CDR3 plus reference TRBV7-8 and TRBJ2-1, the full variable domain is GAGVSQSPRYKVAKRGQDVALRCDPISGHVSLFWYQQALGQGPEFLTYFQNEAQLDKSGLPSDRFFAERPEGSVSTLKIQRTQQEDSAVYLCASSFLAGGQYNEQFFGPGTRLTVL.

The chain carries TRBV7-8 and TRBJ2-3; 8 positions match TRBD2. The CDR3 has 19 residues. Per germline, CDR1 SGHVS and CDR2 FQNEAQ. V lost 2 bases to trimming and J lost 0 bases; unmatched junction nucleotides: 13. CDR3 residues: CASSLKWDSGDSSTDTQYF. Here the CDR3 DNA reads TGTGCCAGCAGCTTAAAATGGGATAGCGGGGACTCGAGCACAGATACGCAGTATTTT.